Listed below are T cell receptor beta chains from one sample, sequenced in a study of blood T cell repertoires in COVID-19. Some clones are missing from TCRdb's copy, which holds only in-frame ones; the method was immunoSEQ multiplex PCR. Counted here are about 220,000 clones, around 83% occurring once; the ten biggest clones make up 1.3%. The sample taken for sequencing was PBMCs or T cells enriched from blood (not recorded which). Receptor source: a woman aged 40 to 50 with acute COVID-19. The CDR3 runs from the conserved cysteine through the conserved F or W. D genes are given only for firm matches. Some rows have no size entry. The others give once, few or many, or a class for an expanded clone.

v_gene: TRBV30
abundance: NA
d_gene: NA
j_gene: TRBJ1-6
CDR3nt: TGTGCCTGGAGACGCCAGGGAAATTCACCCCTCCACTTT
CDR3aa: CAWRRQGNSPLHF

v_gene: TRBV18
abundance: NA
d_gene: NA
j_gene: TRBJ2-7
CDR3nt: TGTGCCAGCTCACCAAGAGGCTTTTTGTACGAGCAGTACTTC
CDR3aa: CASSPRGFLYEQYF

v_gene: TRBV7-2
abundance: NA
d_gene: TRBD2
j_gene: TRBJ2-3
CDR3nt: TGTGCCAGCAGCTTAGACGGACTAGCGGTGACTCTCACAGATACGCAGTATTTT
CDR3aa: CASSLDGLAVTLTDTQYF

v_gene: TRBV19
abundance: NA
d_gene: NA
j_gene: TRBJ1-2
CDR3nt: TGTGCCAGTATGGGCAGGGGCTACACCTTC
CDR3aa: CASMGRGYTF

v_gene: TRBV6-2/TRBV6-3
abundance: once
d_gene: NA
j_gene: TRBJ1-2
CDR3nt: TGTGCCAGCAGTTACTCGGGAGATGGCTACACCTTC
CDR3aa: CASSYSGDGYTF

v_gene: TRBV4-1
abundance: NA
d_gene: NA
j_gene: TRBJ1-4
CDR3nt: TGCGCCAGCAGCCAAGAGAAGGAGCGGGATGAAAAACTGTTTTTT
CDR3aa: CASSQEKERDEKLFF

v_gene: TRBV15
abundance: NA
d_gene: TRBD1
j_gene: TRBJ2-3
CDR3nt: TGTGCCACCAGCGCCCGAGTTGGGACAGGGACTAGCACAGATACGCAGTATTTT
CDR3aa: CATSARVGTGTSTDTQYF

v_gene: TRBV3-1/TRBV3-2
abundance: once
d_gene: TRBD2
j_gene: TRBJ2-1
CDR3nt: TGTGCCAGCAGCCAAGATACGGGGGGGCCTTACAATGAGCAGTTCTTC
CDR3aa: CASSQDTGGPYNEQFF

v_gene: TRBV5-1
abundance: NA
d_gene: NA
j_gene: TRBJ1-2
CDR3nt: TGCGCCAGCAGCTTGAATCAGGGGCCATACACCTTC
CDR3aa: CASSLNQGPYTF

v_gene: TRBV30
abundance: NA
d_gene: TRBD2
j_gene: TRBJ2-1
CDR3nt: TGTGCCTGGACTAGCGGGAGCTCCTACAATGAGCAGTTCTTC
CDR3aa: CAWTSGSSYNEQFF

v_gene: TRBV19
abundance: NA
d_gene: TRBD1
j_gene: TRBJ2-7
CDR3nt: TGTGCCAGTAGTCTTGGGACAGGGTGGTACGAGCAGTACTTC
CDR3aa: CASSLGTGWYEQYF

v_gene: TRBV23-1
abundance: NA
d_gene: NA
j_gene: TRBJ1-1
CDR3nt: TGCGCCAGCAGTCAATCGAGTGGCGGGGCGAGCACTGAAGCTTTCTTT
CDR3aa: CASSQSSGGASTEAFF

v_gene: TRBV2
abundance: once
d_gene: NA
j_gene: TRBJ2-7
CDR3nt: TGTGCCAGCGTGGCGGCTTCCTACGAGCAGTACTTC
CDR3aa: CASVAASYEQYF

v_gene: TRBV6-5
abundance: NA
d_gene: TRBD1
j_gene: TRBJ2-3
CDR3nt: TGTGCCAGCAGTTATACGACAGGGGGCACAGATACGCAGTATTTT
CDR3aa: CASSYTTGGTDTQYF

v_gene: TRBV18
abundance: many
d_gene: NA
j_gene: TRBJ2-1
CDR3nt: TGTGCCAGCTCACCGGGGCAGGACTCCTACAATGAGCAGTTCTTC
CDR3aa: CASSPGQDSYNEQFF

v_gene: TRBV5-1
abundance: few
d_gene: NA
j_gene: TRBJ2-2
CDR3nt: TGCGCCAGCAGCTTCTCCTCGGGGGCCGGGGAGCTGTTTTTT
CDR3aa: CASSFSSGAGELFF

v_gene: TRBV21-1
abundance: NA
d_gene: NA
j_gene: TRBJ2-2
CDR3nt: TGTGCCCCCCGGGGGGGAAGCGCCGGGGAGCTGTTTTTT
CDR3aa: CAPRGGSAGELFF

v_gene: TRBV29-1
abundance: once
d_gene: NA
j_gene: TRBJ1-3
CDR3nt: TGCAGCGCCGCAGGGCCTGGAAACACCATATATTTT
CDR3aa: CSAAGPGNTIYF

v_gene: TRBV7-8
abundance: NA
d_gene: NA
j_gene: TRBJ2-5
CDR3nt: TGTGCCAGCAGCGGCCGGACAGCCCAAGAGACCCAGTACTTC
CDR3aa: CASSGRTAQETQYF

v_gene: TRBV5-1
abundance: once
d_gene: TRBD1
j_gene: TRBJ2-2
CDR3nt: TGCGCCAGCAGCGCACACAGGGGGCTTGACACCGGGGAGCTGTTTTTT
CDR3aa: CASSAHRGLDTGELFF

v_gene: TRBV12-3/TRBV12-4
abundance: NA
d_gene: TRBD1
j_gene: TRBJ2-7
CDR3nt: TGTGCCAGCAGCACCGGGACAGGGGGCGAGCAGTACTTC
CDR3aa: CASSTGTGGEQYF

v_gene: TRBV27
abundance: NA
d_gene: NA
j_gene: TRBJ2-3
CDR3nt: TGTGCCAGCAAAGGCGGAACTAGCACAGATACGCAGTATTTT
CDR3aa: CASKGGTSTDTQYF

v_gene: TRBV7-9
abundance: NA
d_gene: TRBD2
j_gene: TRBJ2-1
CDR3nt: TGTGCCAGCAGCTTAGGAACCTTTAGCGGGGGGGCCATAAATGAGCAGTTCTTC
CDR3aa: CASSLGTFSGGAINEQFF

v_gene: TRBV24-1
abundance: NA
d_gene: NA
j_gene: TRBJ2-1
CDR3nt: TGTGCCACCATGAGCCGCTCCTACAATGAGCAGTTCTTC
CDR3aa: CATMSRSYNEQFF

v_gene: TRBV25-1
abundance: NA
d_gene: TRBD1
j_gene: TRBJ1-6
CDR3nt: TGTGCCAGCAGTGCTCCGACAGGGGCGAATTCACCCCTCCACTTT
CDR3aa: CASSAPTGANSPLHF

v_gene: TRBV6-5
abundance: once
d_gene: NA
j_gene: TRBJ1-2
CDR3nt: TGTGCCAGCAGCGGTAGGGGAGGTGGCTACACCTTC
CDR3aa: CASSGRGGGYTF

v_gene: TRBV7-9
abundance: NA
d_gene: TRBD1
j_gene: TRBJ1-2
CDR3nt: TGTGCCAGCAGCCGGGCAGGGGGCCATGGCTACACCTTC
CDR3aa: CASSRAGGHGYTF

v_gene: TRBV27
abundance: NA
d_gene: NA
j_gene: TRBJ1-1
CDR3nt: TGTGCCAGCAGTTTCGTCGGCCAACAGGCTTTCTTT
CDR3aa: CASSFVGQQAFF

v_gene: TRBV6-5
abundance: NA
d_gene: NA
j_gene: TRBJ1-2
CDR3nt: TGTGCCAGCAGTTACATGGGTTCTAGCTATGGCTACACCTTC
CDR3aa: CASSYMGSSYGYTF

v_gene: TRBV6-5
abundance: NA
d_gene: NA
j_gene: TRBJ2-3
CDR3nt: TGTGCCAGCGGCGGGACCAGCACAGATACGCAGTATTTT
CDR3aa: CASGGTSTDTQYF

v_gene: TRBV3-1/TRBV3-2
abundance: many
d_gene: NA
j_gene: TRBJ1-6
CDR3nt: TGTGCCAGCAGCCAACCGCGTCCTAGTTCACCCCTCCACTTT
CDR3aa: CASSQPRPSSPLHF

v_gene: TRBV12-3/TRBV12-4
abundance: NA
d_gene: NA
j_gene: TRBJ2-5
CDR3nt: TGTGCCAGCAGTTCGACTAGTTCCTCGGAGCAGTACTTC
CDR3aa: CASSSTSSSEQYF

v_gene: TRBV27
abundance: NA
d_gene: NA
j_gene: TRBJ2-3
CDR3nt: TGTGCCAGCAGGATCCGGTGGAGGACAGATACGCAGTATTTT
CDR3aa: CASRIRWRTDTQYF

v_gene: TRBV24-1
abundance: NA
d_gene: TRBD1
j_gene: TRBJ2-1
CDR3nt: TGTGCCACCAGTGATGGGGGACAGCCGGAGCAGTTCTTC
CDR3aa: CATSDGGQPEQFF

v_gene: TRBV24-1
abundance: once
d_gene: TRBD1
j_gene: TRBJ2-7
CDR3nt: TGTGCCACCAGTCGACAGGGATCCTACGAGCAGTACTTC
CDR3aa: CATSRQGSYEQYF

v_gene: TRBV11-2
abundance: few
d_gene: NA
j_gene: TRBJ2-7
CDR3nt: TGTGCCAGCAGCTTAGGGAGGACAGCCTCCTACGAGCAGTACTTC
CDR3aa: CASSLGRTASYEQYF

v_gene: TRBV11-2
abundance: NA
d_gene: TRBD1
j_gene: TRBJ2-7
CDR3nt: TGTGCCAGCAGCGGGACAGGTTATTACGAGCAGTACTTC
CDR3aa: CASSGTGYYEQYF

v_gene: TRBV4-3
abundance: NA
d_gene: TRBD2
j_gene: TRBJ2-1
CDR3nt: TGCGCCAGCAGCCAAGATGAGCGGGGGTACAATGAGCAGTTCTTC
CDR3aa: CASSQDERGYNEQFF

v_gene: TRBV4-3
abundance: NA
d_gene: TRBD2
j_gene: TRBJ2-5
CDR3nt: TGCGCCAGCAGCCAAGAAACACTAGCGGGGGGGGAGACCCAGTACTTC
CDR3aa: CASSQETLAGGETQYF

v_gene: TRBV24-1
abundance: few
d_gene: TRBD1
j_gene: TRBJ1-5
CDR3nt: TGTGCCACCAGACCATCGACCGGGACAGGGAGAACTAGCAATCAGCCCCAGCATTTT
CDR3aa: CATRPSTGTGRTSNQPQHF

v_gene: TRBV7-2
abundance: NA
d_gene: TRBD1
j_gene: TRBJ1-2
CDR3nt: TGTGCCAGCAGCTTAGGTTTGGGACAGGGGAGGTATGGCTACACCTTC
CDR3aa: CASSLGLGQGRYGYTF

v_gene: TRBV21-1
abundance: NA
d_gene: NA
j_gene: TRBJ2-7
CDR3nt: TGTGCCAGCAGCACCCTTGTAGGACAGGGTGACTACGAGCAGTACTTC
CDR3aa: CASSTLVGQGDYEQYF

v_gene: TRBV2
abundance: few
d_gene: TRBD1
j_gene: TRBJ1-2
CDR3nt: TGTGCCAGCAACGGACAGGCTAGGGTTGGCTACACCTTC
CDR3aa: CASNGQARVGYTF

v_gene: TRBV27
abundance: NA
d_gene: TRBD1
j_gene: TRBJ1-6
CDR3nt: TGTGCCAGCAGTTCATTTGGGGGGACAGCCTATAATTCACCCCTCCACTTT
CDR3aa: CASSSFGGTAYNSPLHF

v_gene: TRBV12-5
abundance: NA
d_gene: TRBD1
j_gene: TRBJ1-5
CDR3nt: TGTGCTAGTGGAACAGGGGATCCGAGCAATCAGCCCCAGCATTTT
CDR3aa: CASGTGDPSNQPQHF

v_gene: TRBV19
abundance: NA
d_gene: TRBD1
j_gene: TRBJ2-7
CDR3nt: TGTGCCAGTAGTATGCTGACAGGGGAGCCCTACGAGCAGTACTTC
CDR3aa: CASSMLTGEPYEQYF

v_gene: TRBV14
abundance: NA
d_gene: NA
j_gene: TRBJ1-2
CDR3nt: TGTGCCAGCAGCCGCCTACAGGGCTGGGATGGCTACACCTTC
CDR3aa: CASSRLQGWDGYTF

v_gene: TRBV6-2/TRBV6-3
abundance: NA
d_gene: NA
j_gene: TRBJ1-1
CDR3nt: TGTGCCAGCAGTTACTTACAGGAAGCTTTCTTT
CDR3aa: CASSYLQEAFF

v_gene: TRBV4-1
abundance: NA
d_gene: NA
j_gene: TRBJ1-5
CDR3nt: TGCGCCAGCAGCCAAGTGTTTACAGGGCTGGATCAGCCCCAGCATTTT
CDR3aa: CASSQVFTGLDQPQHF

v_gene: TRBV28
abundance: NA
d_gene: NA
j_gene: TRBJ1-5
CDR3nt: TGTGCCAGCAGTTTGACGGAGTATAGCAATCAGCCCCAGCATTTT
CDR3aa: CASSLTEYSNQPQHF

v_gene: TRBV4-3
abundance: NA
d_gene: TRBD1
j_gene: TRBJ1-6
CDR3nt: TGCGCCAGCAGCCAAGGAGGACAGGGTTTAGGGGGTAGTTCACCCCTCCACTTT
CDR3aa: CASSQGGQGLGGSSPLHF

v_gene: TRBV6-2/TRBV6-3
abundance: NA
d_gene: TRBD1
j_gene: TRBJ2-5
CDR3nt: TGTGCCAGCAGCCCGGGACAGGGGGTAGAGACCCAGTACTTC
CDR3aa: CASSPGQGVETQYF

v_gene: TRBV5-6
abundance: NA
d_gene: NA
j_gene: TRBJ2-5
CDR3nt: TGTGCCAGCAGCTTAATTCCATCCCAAGAGACCCAGTACTTC
CDR3aa: CASSLIPSQETQYF

v_gene: TRBV28
abundance: NA
d_gene: NA
j_gene: TRBJ1-1
CDR3nt: TGTGCCAGCAGGGTCCCCGGGGGGAACACTGAAGCTTTCTTT
CDR3aa: CASRVPGGNTEAFF

v_gene: TRBV5-4
abundance: NA
d_gene: TRBD1
j_gene: TRBJ2-7
CDR3nt: TGTGCCAGCAGCCTGGGGCGAGGAACGGGACAGGGCAAATACGAGCAGTACTTC
CDR3aa: CASSLGRGTGQGKYEQYF